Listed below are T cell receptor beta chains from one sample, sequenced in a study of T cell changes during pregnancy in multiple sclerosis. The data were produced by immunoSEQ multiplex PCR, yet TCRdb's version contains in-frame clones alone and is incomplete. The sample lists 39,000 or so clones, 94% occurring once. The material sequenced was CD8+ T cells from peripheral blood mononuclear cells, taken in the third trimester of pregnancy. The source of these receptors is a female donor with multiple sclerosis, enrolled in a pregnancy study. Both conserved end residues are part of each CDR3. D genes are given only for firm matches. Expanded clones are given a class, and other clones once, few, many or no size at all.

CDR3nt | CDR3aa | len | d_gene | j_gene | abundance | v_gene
TGTGCCAGCAGCTCCCCCAAGGGAGGGCCCACTCCAGAGACCCAGTACTTC | CASSSPKGGPTPETQYF | 17 | TRBD2 | TRBJ2-5 | once | TRBV7-9
TGTGCCAGCAGCGTAGGGGGCTGGGGTGAGCAGTTCTTC | CASSVGGWGEQFF | 13 | - | TRBJ2-1 | - | TRBV9
TGTGCCAGCAGCTTAGATCCGAGGGAGCGGGCGAGCAATCAGCCCCAGCATTTT | CASSLDPRERASNQPQHF | 18 | - | TRBJ1-5 | - | TRBV7-2
TGCAGCGTTGCCCGACAGGGTATGGGGAATGAGCAGTTCTTC | CSVARQGMGNEQFF | 14 | TRBD1 | TRBJ2-1 | - | TRBV29-1
TGTGCCAGCAGCTTACAGGGGTTTGAAGCTTTCTTT | CASSLQGFEAFF | 12 | TRBD1 | TRBJ1-1 | - | TRBV5-6
TGTGCCAGCAGTTCGACGAGGTACCAACATCAGCCCCAGCATTTT | CASSSTRYQHQPQHF | 15 | - | TRBJ1-5 | - | TRBV28
TGTGCCAGCAGCGATATACCGGGACAGGGGGGAGGCTACACCTTC | CASSDIPGQGGGYTF | 15 | TRBD1 | TRBJ1-2 | - | TRBV2
TGTGCCAGCAGCGTAAGATCATCGATGGCTAGCGAATACAATGAGCAGTTCTTC | CASSVRSSMASEYNEQFF | 18 | - | TRBJ2-1 | - | TRBV9
TGTGCCAGCAGGCCTCCGTCAGGGCCGGACTTC | CASRPPSGPDF | 11 | - | TRBJ2-7 | - | TRBV2
TGTGCCAGCGCGGGACTAGCGAGCCGAAATGAGCAGTTCTTC | CASAGLASRNEQFF | 14 | TRBD2 | TRBJ2-1 | - | TRBV2
TGTGCCAGCAGCTTGGTGGCGGGAGGATCCACAGATACGCAGTATTTT | CASSLVAGGSTDTQYF | 16 | TRBD2 | TRBJ2-3 | - | TRBV5-5
TGTGCCAGCACCCATCCGGGCAGGGGGCGTCGAAATGGCTACACCTTC | CASTHPGRGRRNGYTF | 16 | TRBD1 | TRBJ1-2 | few | TRBV28
TGTGCCAGCAGCCCTAGGGGCGGGAGACGGTACGAGCAGTACTTC | CASSPRGGRRYEQYF | 15 | TRBD2 | TRBJ2-7 | - | TRBV7-2
TGCGCCAGCAGCCAGGGGCCGCTTTCTACTGAAGCTTTCTTT | CASSQGPLSTEAFF | 14 | - | TRBJ1-1 | - | TRBV4-1
TGTGCCAGTAGTATCACCGGAGGAGGGCTCTACGAGCAGTACTTC | CASSITGGGLYEQYF | 15 | - | TRBJ2-7 | - | TRBV19
TGTGCCAGCAGTTCCTTAGACGGGAATGAGCAGTTCTTC | CASSSLDGNEQFF | 13 | - | TRBJ2-1 | - | TRBV6-5